This T cell receptor (beta chain) is from a study of early T cells in non-severe SARS-CoV-2 infection. TCRdb reprocessed the 5' RACE reads via MiXCR and lists one record per CDR3 protein. The data show 60,000 or so distinct CDR3 sequences, approximately 12% seen once. Findings and caveats of the study: The study's VDJdb matching favored anti-spike CD8 responses and missed private and CD4 specificities.

This clonotype occurred once. Its antigen remains unknown. With 2 bases removed from V and 5 bases from J, the gap between germline ends came to 7 bases. CDR1 is SGHAT and CDR2 is FQNNGV in the germline V gene. The CDR3 extends over 12 amino acids. The sample consisted of whole blood. This clonotype originated in an adult who was a healthcare worker with PCR-confirmed SARS-CoV-2 infection or an uninfected control (not recorded which). The chain recombines TRBV11-2 with TRBJ2-7, with D uncertain. The CDR3 coding sequence is TGTGCCAGCAGCTTAATACTCCACGAGCAGTACTTC. Its protein product is CASSLILHEQYF.